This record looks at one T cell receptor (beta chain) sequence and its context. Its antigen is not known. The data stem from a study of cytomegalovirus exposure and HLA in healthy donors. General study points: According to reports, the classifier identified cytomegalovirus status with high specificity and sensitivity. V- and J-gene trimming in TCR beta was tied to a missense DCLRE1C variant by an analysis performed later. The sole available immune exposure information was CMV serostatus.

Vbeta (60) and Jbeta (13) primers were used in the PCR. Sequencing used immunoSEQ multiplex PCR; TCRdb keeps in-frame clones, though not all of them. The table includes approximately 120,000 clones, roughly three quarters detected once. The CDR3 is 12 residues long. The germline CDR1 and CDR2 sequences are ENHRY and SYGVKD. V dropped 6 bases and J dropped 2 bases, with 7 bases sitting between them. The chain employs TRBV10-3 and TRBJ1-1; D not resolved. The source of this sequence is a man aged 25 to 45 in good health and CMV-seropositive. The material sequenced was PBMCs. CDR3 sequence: CAIRAGNTEAFF. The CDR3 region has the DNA TGTGCCATCAGGGCAGGAAACACTGAAGCTTTCTTT.